The 23 T cell receptor beta chains reported below all come from one sample, sequenced in a study of cytomegalovirus exposure and HLA in healthy donors. Both 60 Vbeta primers and 13 Jbeta primers went into the PCR. TCRdb keeps only in-frame clones here, not all; method: immunoSEQ multiplex PCR. The data contain approximately 140,000 clones, around three quarters of them singletons. Source material: PBMCs. These receptors originate from a man aged 18 to 29 in good health and CMV-seronegative.

This clone was seen more than once but under ten times. CDR3 sequence (DNA): TGTGCCAGCCTGACAGGCTACGAGCAGTACTTC. This codes for CASLTGYEQYF. The chain carries TRBV6-1 and TRBJ2-7, with D perhaps matching TRBD1 (6 bases). The CDR3 extends over 11 amino acids. Germline CDR1 is MNHNS and CDR2 is SASEGT. V shed 8 bases and J shed 3 bases, with 8 bases lying between them.

This chain links TRBV18 with TRBJ2-3; 10 bases are shared with TRBD1. The V segment lost 4 bases and the J segment 10 bases; nucleotides outside the gene matches: 11. Germline V CDR1 and CDR2: KGHSH, LQKENI. There are 15 residues in the CDR3. CDR3 protein: CASSLDRGRLFPQYF. The CDR3, as DNA: TGTGCCAGCTCACTTGACAGGGGGCGCTTGTTCCCGCAGTATTTT.

This chain joins TRBV19 and TRBJ2-3; D gene unclear. Germline V CDR1 and CDR2: LNHDA, SQIVND (reference sequence). V was pared by 8 bases and J by 2 bases, with 17 bases between. The CDR3 loop spans 15 amino acids. The CDR3 sequence: CASSPFRVVTDTQYF. The CDR3 coding sequence is TGTGCCAGTTCCCCTTTTCGGGTGGTCACAGATACGCAGTATTTT.

This sequence joins TRBV6-1 and TRBJ2-5; D uncertain. CDR1 is MNHNS and CDR2 is SASEGT in the germline V gene. V was shortened by 5 bases and J by 1 base, with 5 bases between the two germline ends. CDR3 length: 12 residues. The CDR3 protein is CASSRLQETQYF. CDR3 bases: TGTGCCAGCAGTCGACTCCAAGAGACCCAGTACTTC.

V and J are TRBV7-9 and TRBJ2-1; 9 bases match TRBD1. The CDR3 loop spans 16 amino acids. With V trimmed by 2 bases and J by 7 bases, 9 bases remained unmatched. The germline gives CDR1 SEHNR, CDR2 FQNEAQ (reference sequence). CDR3 bases: TGTGCCAGCAGCTTATGGGACAGGGTGGGTGGAAATGAGCAGTTCTTC. The encoded protein is CASSLWDRVGGNEQFF.

Comments on this clone: The sample has other DNA sequences that encode this CDR3 too. The chain links TRBV11-2 to TRBJ1-2; the match to TRBD1 covers 7 bases. The CDR3 runs to 14 residues. V gave up 1 base and J gave up 7 bases; unmatched junction bases: 6. Germline CDR1 and CDR2: SGHAT and FQNNGV. The CDR3 loop is CASSLGRTGLGYTF. The CDR3 DNA is TGTGCCAGCAGCTTAGGGCGGACAGGACTTGGCTACACCTTC.

This clone was seen a single time. The chain couples TRBV18 to TRBJ2-3; possible D gene TRBD1, 5 bases. The CDR3 totals 17 residues. Germline CDR1 is KGHSH and CDR2 is LQKENI. The germline V and J ends were trimmed by 2 bases and 3 bases, with 18 bases remaining between them. The DNA of the CDR3 is TGTGCCAGCTCACCAATGGGGCCCAGGGTGCGGACAGATACGCAGTATTTT. This codes for CASSPMGPRVRTDTQYF.

This clone has a handful of counts. J is TRBJ2-2 and V is TRBV6-1; D gene ambiguous. V was cut by 3 bases and J by 5 bases, with 4 bases left in between. Germline CDR1 and CDR2: MNHNS and SASEGT. CDR3 length: 12 amino acids. The CDR3 coding sequence is TGTGCCAGCAGTGACTTTACCGGGGAGCTGTTTTTT. Its protein is CASSDFTGELFF.

J is TRBJ2-3 and V is TRBV6-6; 10 nucleotides agree with TRBD1. CDR1 MNHNY and CDR2 SVGAGI come from the germline V gene (reference sequence). The CDR3 spans 15 residues. V was clipped by 5 bases and J by 3 bases; unmatched bases: 5. This CDR3 is CASSVGQGITDTQYF. The CDR3 region has the DNA TGTGCCAGCAGTGTGGGACAGGGGATAACAGATACGCAGTATTTT.

V is TRBV2 and J is TRBJ2-6; D remains ambiguous. CDR3 size: 13 residues. CDR1 and CDR2 (germline): SNHLY, FYNNEI. V was clipped by 7 bases and J by 11 bases, with 15 bases between them. The CDR3, as DNA: TGTGCCAGCACTAGGAGTGGAGTAGACGTCCTGACTTTC. Its translation: CASTRSGVDVLTF.

The chain carries TRBV19 and TRBJ1-2; no reliable D call. V lost 6 bases and J lost 4, with 18 bases in between. The length of the CDR3 is 15 residues. Germline V gene sequence: CDR1 LNHDA, CDR2 SQIVND (reference sequence). CDR3 DNA sequence: TGTGCCAGTAGGCCGAGCTGGATAGGGAGCTATGGCTACACCTTC. Translated: CASRPSWIGSYGYTF.

The rearrangement uses TRBV10-3 and TRBJ1-4; 9 bases are a match to TRBD1. V lost 3 bases and J lost 2; bases outside the gene matches: 4. Germline V gives CDR1 ENHRY, CDR2 SYGVKD. The CDR3 is made up of 16 amino acids. The CDR3 loop is CAISEGTGYTNEKLFF. CDR3 bases: TGTGCCATCAGTGAAGGGACAGGGTATACTAATGAAAAACTGTTTTTT.

This clone was seen once. The chain recombines TRBV25-1 with TRBJ1-1, with TRBD1 as a possible D gene (5 bases). Between the trimmed V and J ends, which lost 5 bases and 1 base, there was a span of 11 bases. Germline assignment: CDR1 MGHDK and CDR2 SYGVNS. This CDR3 comprises 14 residues. CDR3 in DNA: TGTGCCAGCAGTCTTATGGACAAGAACACTGAAGCTTTCTTT. Translation: CASSLMDKNTEAFF.

This clone has only a few counts. CDR3 residues: CASSQDPPGHMNTEAFF. In DNA form, the CDR3 reads TGCGCCAGCAGCCAAGACCCTCCGGGACACATGAACACTGAAGCTTTCTTT. The chain uses TRBV4-3 and TRBJ1-1; TRBD1 might be the D (6 bases). This CDR3 is built from 17 residues. Germline lookup yields CDR1 LGHNA and CDR2 YSLEER. Trimming removed 0 bases at V and 0 bases at J, with 14 bases between.

The V and J genes are TRBV18 and TRBJ2-1, with D possibly TRBD2 on 6 matching bases. Trimming pared 2 bases from V and 6 bases from J, leaving 23 bases between. Looked up from germline, CDR1 is KGHSH and CDR2 is LQKENI. The CDR3 totals 18 residues. The CDR3 sequence is CASSPLVSSGTGSNEQFF. The CDR3 DNA is TGTGCCAGCTCACCATTAGTCAGTTCCGGGACTGGTAGCAATGAGCAGTTCTTC.

The rearrangement joins TRBV29-1 to TRBJ2-7; D is undetermined. This CDR3 comprises 11 residues. The germline V and J ends were trimmed by 4 bases and 2 bases, with 6 bases remaining between them. The germline CDR1 and CDR2 sequences are SQVTM and ANQGSEA. CDR3 nucleotides: TGCAGCGTTGTCGAGACCTACGAGCAGTACTTC. It is translated as CSVVETYEQYF.

The J gene is TRBJ1-3, the V gene TRBV9; no reliable D call. CDR1 and CDR2 from the germline V gene are SGDLS and YYNGEE. The CDR3 length is 13 residues. The germline V and J ends were trimmed by 3 bases and 3 bases, with 7 bases remaining between them. The CDR3 region is CASSALSGNTIYF. CDR3 in DNA: TGTGCCAGCAGCGCCCTCAGTGGAAACACCATATATTTT. The whole variable domain, filled in from reference TRBV9 and TRBJ1-3, reads DSGVTQTPKHLITATGQRVTLRCSPRSGDLSVYWYQQSLDQGLQFLIQYYNGEERAKGNILERFSAQQFPDLHSELNLSSLELGDSALYFCASSALSGNTIYFGEGSWLTVV.

Written as DNA, the CDR3 is TGTGCCAGTAGTATAGGACAGGGGGATGAGCAGTTCTTC. Protein product: CASSIGQGDEQFF. The chain is built from TRBV19 and TRBJ2-1; 9 positions agree with TRBD1. The CDR3 has 13 residues. Trimming took 1 base from V and 8 from J; bases not matched to a gene: 0. Germline lookup yields CDR1 LNHDA and CDR2 SQIVND (reference sequence).

The chain is built from TRBV11-2 and TRBJ1-5; D unresolved. The CDR3 sequence is 11 residues long. Germline CDR1 is SGHAT and CDR2 is FQNNGV. The V and J ends lost 5 bases and 6 bases respectively, with 5 bases between them. This CDR3 reads CASSERQPQHF. The CDR3 coding sequence is TGTGCCAGCAGCGAGCGTCAGCCCCAGCATTTT.

The chain joins TRBV19 to TRBJ2-7, with 8 bases that match TRBD1. CDR3 length: 13 amino acids. CDR1 is LNHDA and CDR2 is SQIVND in the germline V gene (reference sequence). With 4 bases clipped from V and 2 bases from J, the junction kept 1 base outside the gene matches. The CDR3 DNA reads as TGTGCCAGTAGTACGACAGGGGCCTACGAGCAGTACTTC. Residues: CASSTTGAYEQYF.

The chain combines TRBV7-6 with TRBJ1-6; 7 bases align to TRBD1. This CDR3 is built from 16 residues. Germline V gene lookup returns CDR1 SGHVS and CDR2 FNYEAQ. V shed 1 base, J shed 8 bases, and the junction held 8 bases outside the gene matches. In nucleotides, the CDR3 is TGTGCCAGCAGCTTAGGACAGGGAGCCTCTTATTCACCCCTCCACTTT. As protein: CASSLGQGASYSPLHF.

A single count supports this clone. This chain joins TRBV7-6 and TRBJ2-7, with 8 nucleotides matching TRBD2. The CDR3 extends over 15 amino acids. With V trimmed by 5 bases and J by 3 bases, 9 bases remained unmatched. CDR1 is SGHVS and CDR2 is FNYEAQ in the germline V gene. CDR3 region: CASSASGGGGYEQYF. The CDR3 DNA is TGTGCCAGCAGCGCTTCGGGAGGGGGAGGCTACGAGCAGTACTTC.

The CDR3 protein is CASGAGLGNTIYF. Written as DNA, the CDR3 is TGTGCTAGTGGTGCAGGGCTAGGAAACACCATATATTTT. This chain links TRBV12-5 with TRBJ1-3; tentative D call: TRBD1 (5 bases). Germline V CDR1 and CDR2: LGHNT, FRNRAP. The V end was cut by 5 bases, the J end by 4 bases, with 9 bases between. The CDR3 totals 13 residues.